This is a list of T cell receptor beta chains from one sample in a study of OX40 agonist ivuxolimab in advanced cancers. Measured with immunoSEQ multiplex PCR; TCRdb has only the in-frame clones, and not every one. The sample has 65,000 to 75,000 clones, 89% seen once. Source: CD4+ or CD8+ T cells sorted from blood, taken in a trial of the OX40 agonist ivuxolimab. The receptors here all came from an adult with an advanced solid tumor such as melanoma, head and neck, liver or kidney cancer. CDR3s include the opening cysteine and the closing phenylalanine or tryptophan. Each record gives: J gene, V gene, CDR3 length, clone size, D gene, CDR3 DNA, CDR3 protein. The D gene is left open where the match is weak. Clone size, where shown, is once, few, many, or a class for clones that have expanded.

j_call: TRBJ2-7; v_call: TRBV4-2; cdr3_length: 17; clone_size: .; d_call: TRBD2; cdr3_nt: TGTGCCAGCAGCCAAGCCCACGGGCGCGGGAGCTCCTACGAGCAGTACTTC; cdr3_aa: CASSQAHGRGSSYEQYF
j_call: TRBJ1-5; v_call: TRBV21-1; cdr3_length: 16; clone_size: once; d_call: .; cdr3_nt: TGTGCCAGCACCGTGACGGGGGGCGACGGACGGCAGCCCCAGCATTTT; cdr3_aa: CASTVTGGDGRQPQHF
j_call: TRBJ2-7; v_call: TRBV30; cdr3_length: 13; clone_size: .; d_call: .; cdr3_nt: TGTGCCTGGAGTGGACTAGATTCCTACGAGCAGTACTTC; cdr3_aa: CAWSGLDSYEQYF
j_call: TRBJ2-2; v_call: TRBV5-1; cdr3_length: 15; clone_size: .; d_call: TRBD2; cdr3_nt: TGCGCCAGCAGTGCCCTAGCGGCTAACACCGGGGAGCTGTTTTTT; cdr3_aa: CASSALAANTGELFF
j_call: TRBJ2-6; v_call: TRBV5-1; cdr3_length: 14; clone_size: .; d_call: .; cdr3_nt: TGCGCCAGCAGCCCCGCGGGGGGGGCCAACGTCCTGACTTTC; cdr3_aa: CASSPAGGANVLTF
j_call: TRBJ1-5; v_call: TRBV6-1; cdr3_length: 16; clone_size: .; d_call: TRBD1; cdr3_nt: TGTGCCAGCAGTGAAGCGCTTCGGACAGGGGGTCAGCCCCAGCATTTT; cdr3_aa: CASSEALRTGGQPQHF
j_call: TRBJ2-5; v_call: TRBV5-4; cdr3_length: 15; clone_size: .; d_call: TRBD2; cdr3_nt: TGTGCCAGCAGCTCGACTAGCGGGACACAAGAGACCCAGTACTTC; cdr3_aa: CASSSTSGTQETQYF
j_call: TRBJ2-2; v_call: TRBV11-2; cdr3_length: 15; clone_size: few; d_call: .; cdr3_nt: TGTGCCAGCAGCTCCCCGAATCAAGGAACCGGGGAGCTGTTTTTT; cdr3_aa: CASSSPNQGTGELFF
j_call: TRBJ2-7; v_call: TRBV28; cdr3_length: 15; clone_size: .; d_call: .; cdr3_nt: TGTGCCAGCAATGGGCAGGGTCAAGGAAAATACGAGCAGTACTTC; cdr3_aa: CASNGQGQGKYEQYF
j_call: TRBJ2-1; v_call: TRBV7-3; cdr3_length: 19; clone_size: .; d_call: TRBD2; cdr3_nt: TGTGCCAGCAGCCCAACAGGACTAGCGGGTGAGAGCTCCTACAATGAGCAGTTCTTC; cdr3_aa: CASSPTGLAGESSYNEQFF
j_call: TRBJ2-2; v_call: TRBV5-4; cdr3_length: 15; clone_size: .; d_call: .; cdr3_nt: TGTGCCAGCAGCCCGGCCGCCGGGGCCACCGGGGAGCTGTTTTTT; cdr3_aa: CASSPAAGATGELFF